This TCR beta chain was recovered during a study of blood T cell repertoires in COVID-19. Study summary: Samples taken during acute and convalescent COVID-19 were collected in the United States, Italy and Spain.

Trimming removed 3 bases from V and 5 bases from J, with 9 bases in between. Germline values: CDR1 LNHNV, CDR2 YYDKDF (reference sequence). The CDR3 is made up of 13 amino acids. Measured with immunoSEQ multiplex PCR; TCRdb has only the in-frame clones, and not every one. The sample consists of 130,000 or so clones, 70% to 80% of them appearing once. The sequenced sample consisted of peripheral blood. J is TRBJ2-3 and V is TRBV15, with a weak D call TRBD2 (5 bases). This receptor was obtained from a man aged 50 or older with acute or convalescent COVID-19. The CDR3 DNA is TGTGCCACCAGCAGGGTAGCGTTAGATACGCAGTATTTT. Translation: CATSRVALDTQYF.